This note documents a single T cell receptor beta chain sequence. Its antigen is still unknown. The same CDR3 can be traced to other DNA sequences in this sample. The sample originates from a study of PD-L1 blockade in urothelial cancer. Findings of the study overall: Lower than median blood TCR clonality before treatment predicted better survival.

The CDR3 has 14 amino acids. The V gene's germline CDR1 is MNHEY and CDR2 SMNVEV (reference sequence). V lost 5 bases, J lost 4 bases, and 4 bases stayed unmatched. Clones were read by immunoSEQ multiplex PCR, and TCRdb kept only the in-frame ones, dropping some. The table includes roughly 120,000 clones, 65% to 85% detected once. Time point meaning: pretreatment peripheral blood. Patients had urothelial carcinoma that was locally advanced or metastatic. Patients yielded 1 to 8 samples each, pretreatment and on-treatment. Sequencing used PBMCs, obtained around atezolizumab (anti-PD-L1) treatment. The rearrangement uses TRBV27 and TRBJ1-1; 10 bases fit TRBD1. This TCR came from a middle-aged man with urothelial cancer. CDR3 sequence reads: CASSPDRGRTEAFF. The CDR3 bases are TGTGCCAGCAGTCCCGACAGGGGGCGCACTGAAGCTTTCTTT.